Presented here are 27 T cell receptor beta chains from one specimen sequenced in a study of response to subunit inactivated influenza vaccine. TCRdb re-analysed the RT-PCR reads in MiXCR, keeping a single row per CDR3 protein. The sample consists of approximately 700,000 distinct CDR3 sequences, 14% of them appearing once. Sample: PBMCs from blood, taken 14 to 15 days before vaccination. Receptor source: a man over 45 who received an inactivated influenza vaccine.

The table lists this clonotype with many counts. J is TRBJ1-3 and V is TRBV7-2; no clear D gene. V was trimmed by 4 bases and J by 4 bases, leaving 11 bases between them. This CDR3 spans 14 amino acids. The germline V gene encodes CDR1 SGHTA and CDR2 FQGNSA. The CDR3 sequence is CASSSRHLGNTIYF. In DNA form, the CDR3 reads TGTGCCAGCAGCTCTAGACACCTCGGAAACACCATATATTTT.

This clonotype was seen more than once but under ten times. The chain employs TRBV4-3 and TRBJ2-2, with D perhaps TRBD2 (6 bases). The V and J ends lost 0 bases and 3 bases respectively, with 14 bases between them. Germline CDR1 and CDR2: LGHNA and YSLEER. The CDR3 contains 17 residues. This CDR3 reads CASSQDWGELYTGELFF. DNA of the CDR3: TGCGCCAGCAGCCAAGATTGGGGGGAACTGTACACCGGGGAGCTGTTTTTT.

This chain joins TRBV4-3 and TRBJ2-5; possibly TRBD1 or TRBD2 for D (5 bases each). This CDR3 spans 14 amino acids. V dropped 0 bases and J dropped 5 bases, with 10 bases sitting between them. CDR1 is LGHNA and CDR2 is YSLEER in the germline V gene. The DNA of the CDR3 is TGCGCCAGCAGCCAAGATGGGGGATGGGAGACCCAGTACTTC. It is translated as CASSQDGGWETQYF.

This clonotype appeared a few times. This chain links TRBV28 with TRBJ2-3; 9 positions match TRBD2. Germline loops: CDR1 MDHEN, CDR2 SYDVKM. Losses at the gene ends were 3 bases for V and 2 bases for J; bases not matched to a gene: 6. The CDR3 extends over 16 amino acids. CDR3 coding DNA: TGTGCCAGCAGTTTCCGGACTAGCGAGTACACAGATACGCAGTATTTT. This encodes CASSFRTSEYTDTQYF. The full variable domain, rest sourced from reference TRBV28 and TRBJ2-3, is DVKVTQSSRYLVKRTGEKVFLECVQDMDHENMFWYRQDPGLGLRLIYFSYDVKMKEKGDIPEGYSVSREKKERFSLILESASTNQTSMYLCASSFRTSEYTDTQYFGPGTRLTVL.

About this clonotype: This likely comes from a read error, as the CDR3 has no conserved phenylalanine or tryptophan at its end. The chain joins TRBV28 to TRBJ2-3, with 9 bases matching TRBD1. The junction had 5 bases not matched to a gene; V was cut back by 5 bases and J by 2 bases. CDR3 length equals 15 residues. Germline V gives CDR1 MDHEN, CDR2 SYDVKM. In nucleotides, the CDR3 is TGTGCCAGCAGTCTCGGGACAGGGAACACAGATACGCAGTATTAT. This translates into CASSLGTGNTDTQYY.

This clonotype was seen a single time. V and J are TRBV9 and TRBJ2-2; the D gene is possibly TRBD2 (6 bases). Trimming cost V 0 bases and J 4 bases, with 16 bases left between them. The CDR3 is made up of 17 amino acids. CDR1 is SGDLS, CDR2 YYNGEE, per germline. This CDR3 reads CASSVGRGGGATGELFF. CDR3 nucleotide sequence: TGTGCCAGCAGCGTAGGGAGGGGCGGAGGGGCCACCGGGGAGCTGTTTTTT.

The chain is built from TRBV6-1 and TRBJ1-1; tentatively, D is TRBD1 (5 bases). Germline V gene lookup returns CDR1 MNHNS and CDR2 SASEGT. The CDR3 has 16 residues. Trimming left V 7 bases short and J 5 bases short, with 23 bases between. DNA of the CDR3: TGTGCCAGCATCGGATCTCCGGGGCAGCGAGTGACTGAAGCTTTCTTT. Its protein is CASIGSPGQRVTEAFF.

CDR3 sequence: CSANKDNVAKNIQYF. CDR3 bases: TGCAGTGCTAACAAGGACAACGTAGCCAAAAACATTCAGTACTTC. V is TRBV20-1 and J is TRBJ2-4, with D perhaps matching TRBD1 (5 bases). The V gene's germline CDR1 is DFQATT and CDR2 SNEGSKA (reference sequence). The CDR3 is 15 residues long. Deletions cut 4 bases from V and 0 bases from J, with 13 bases between.

This clonotype was seen a handful of times. V gene TRBV29-1 combines with J gene TRBJ2-5, with 7 bases lining up with TRBD1. The CDR3 consists of 12 residues. Trimming took 5 bases from V and 2 from J; bases not matched to a gene: 2. CDR1 and CDR2 (germline): SQVTM, ANQGSEA. CDR3 DNA sequence: TGCAGCGTTACACAGGGGCAAGAGACCCAGTACTTC. Encoded protein: CSVTQGQETQYF.

This clonotype was seen more than once but under ten times. J is TRBJ2-7 and V is TRBV28; D is uncertain. Germline V gene data show CDR1 as MDHEN and CDR2 as SYDVKM. Trimming removed 2 bases from V and 7 bases from J, with 9 bases in between. The CDR3 is 12 residues long. In DNA, the CDR3 is TGTGCCAGCAGTTTAAAGTGGGCGGAGCAGTACTTC. The encoded protein is CASSLKWAEQYF.

Only a few counts were recorded for this clonotype. The chain joins TRBV20-1 to TRBJ2-3; D possibly corresponds to TRBD2 (6 bases). Deletions cut 4 bases from V and 2 bases from J, with 13 bases between. Germline V CDR1 and CDR2: DFQATT, SNEGSKA (reference sequence). The CDR3 is 14 residues long. The chain's CDR3 is CSAKTRPFTDTQYF. For the CDR3, the DNA is TGCAGTGCTAAGACTAGACCATTCACAGATACGCAGTATTTT.

Ten or more counts support this clonotype. V and J are TRBV5-1 and TRBJ2-1, with TRBD2 matching over 11 bases. The junction had 3 bases not matched to a gene; V was cut back by 4 bases and J by 3 bases. This CDR3 region has 15 residues. CDR1 SGHRS and CDR2 YFSETQ come from the germline V gene. CDR3 coding DNA: TGCGCCAGCAGCATTACTAGCGGGAGCTACAATGAGCAGTTCTTC. Amino acids: CASSITSGSYNEQFF.

This clonotype has just a few counts. The chain carries TRBV6-2 or TRBV6-3 and TRBJ2-5; possibly TRBD2 for D (5 bases). Between the trimmed V and J ends, which lost 0 bases and 5 bases, there was a span of 7 bases. Germline values: CDR1 MNHEY, CDR2 SVGEGT. This CDR3 region has 13 residues. CDR3 residues: CASSYSSGETQYF. The CDR3 nucleotides read TGTGCCAGCAGTTACTCGTCGGGGGAGACCCAGTACTTC.

V usage is TRBV12-3 or TRBV12-4 and J usage is TRBJ1-4; D not resolved. The V end was cut by 3 bases, the J end by 7 bases, with 9 bases between. The CDR3 has 13 residues. The CDR3 DNA sequence: TGTGCCAGCAGTTTGGGGTTTCGTGAAAAACTGTTTTTT. Its protein product is CASSLGFREKLFF.

The chain carries TRBV9 and TRBJ1-1, with TRBD1 as a possible D gene (6 bases). The germline CDR1 and CDR2 sequences are SGDLS and YYNGEE. Trimming stripped 3 bases from V and 7 bases from J, with 16 bases between. There are 14 residues in the CDR3. The CDR3 loop reads CASSASGAPLEAFF. In nucleotides, the CDR3 is TGTGCCAGCAGCGCGTCGGGGGCCCCCCTTGAAGCTTTCTTT. Variable domain in full (rest from reference TRBV9 and TRBJ1-1): DSGVTQTPKHLITATGQRVTLRCSPRSGDLSVYWYQQSLDQGLQFLIQYYNGEERAKGNILERFSAQQFPDLHSELNLSSLELGDSALYFCASSASGAPLEAFFGQGTRLTVV.

This clonotype was seen repeatedly, ten times or more. V usage is TRBV4-1 and J usage is TRBJ2-7, with D possibly called TRBD1 or TRBD2 (5 bases each). The length of the CDR3 is 14 residues. The V gene lost 1 base and the J gene lost 2 bases, with 9 bases spanning the gap. Germline V CDR1 and CDR2: MGHRA, YSYEKL. The CDR3 DNA reads as TGCGCCAGCAGCCAAGTATTGGGGGCCTACGAGCAGTACTTC. It yields the protein CASSQVLGAYEQYF.

In DNA, the CDR3 is TGTGCCAGCAGAACTCCGGGACAGGGGGCTTACGAGCAGTACTTC. Translation gives CASRTPGQGAYEQYF. The gene calls are TRBV6-2 or TRBV6-3 and TRBJ2-7, with 12 bases fitting TRBD1. The germline CDR1 and CDR2 sequences are MNHEY and SVGEGT. This CDR3 spans 15 amino acids. V lost 6 bases, J lost 4 bases, and 7 bases stayed unmatched.

This clonotype was observed a handful of times. The chain recombines TRBV29-1 with TRBJ1-3, with D maybe TRBD1 (5 bases). V shed 4 bases and J shed 0 bases, with 10 bases lying between them. The CDR3 totals 14 residues. CDR1 is SQVTM and CDR2 is ANQGSEA in the germline V gene. The CDR3 loop is CSVGGRNSGNTIYF. As DNA, the CDR3 is TGCAGCGTTGGGGGACGGAACTCTGGAAACACCATATATTTT.

V gene TRBV7-9 combines with J gene TRBJ2-7; the D gene is possibly TRBD2 (7 bases). Per the germline V gene, CDR1 is SEHNR and CDR2 is FQNEAQ (reference sequence). The germline V and J ends were trimmed by 7 bases and 2 bases, with 18 bases remaining between them. The CDR3 extends over 15 amino acids. The CDR3 DNA is TGTGCCAGCAACCCATTAGGGGGGGAACCCTACGAGCAGTACTTC. It yields the protein CASNPLGGEPYEQYF.

This rearrangement joins TRBV7-3 to TRBJ2-1; TRBD1 is a possible D gene (6 bases). Germline loops: CDR1 SGHTA, CDR2 FQGTGA. Deletions cut 5 bases from V and 8 bases from J, with 13 bases between. CDR3 length equals 13 residues. DNA of the CDR3: TGTGCCAGCAGCCCAGGGGCTTGGGATGAGCAGTTCTTC. This sequence encodes CASSPGAWDEQFF. Full variable domain (remainder filled in from reference TRBV7-3 and TRBJ2-1): GAGVSQTPSNKVTEKGKYVELRCDPISGHTALYWYRQSLGQGPEFLIYFQGTGAADDSGLPNDRFFAVRPEGSVSTLKIQRTERGDSAVYLCASSPGAWDEQFFGPGTRLTVL.

This chain connects TRBV4-3 to TRBJ1-2; 7 bases fit TRBD1. Germline loops: CDR1 LGHNA, CDR2 YSLEER. V lost 0 bases to trimming and J lost 6 bases; unmatched junction nucleotides: 7. The CDR3 sequence is 15 residues long. The CDR3, as DNA: TGCGCCAGCAGCCAAGATACAGGGGACTCTCATGGCTACACCTTC. Its protein is CASSQDTGDSHGYTF.

The rearrangement uses TRBV12-3 or TRBV12-4 and TRBJ2-2, with D perhaps matching TRBD1 (6 bases). This CDR3 has 14 amino acids. Between the trimmed V and J ends, which lost 6 bases and 8 bases, there was a span of 16 bases. DNA of the CDR3: TGTGCCAGCAGCCGGGACATCAAAAGAGGGGAGCTGTTTTTT. Protein sequence: CASSRDIKRGELFF.

This clonotype was counted only a few times. The chain is built from TRBV24-1 and TRBJ2-2, with D tentatively TRBD2 (6 bases). This CDR3 is 14 amino acids long. Germline CDR1 reads KGHDR; CDR2 reads SFDVKD. Trimming stripped 5 bases from V and 6 bases from J, with 12 bases between. The CDR3 region is CATSVAGSSGELFF. In nucleotides, the CDR3 is TGTGCCACCAGTGTCGCGGGATCCTCCGGGGAGCTGTTTTTT.

Here the CDR3 reads CASTPGTPTGELFF. The CDR3 DNA is TGTGCCAGCACTCCCGGGACACCAACCGGGGAGCTGTTTTTT. This chain links TRBV5-5 with TRBJ2-2; D possibly corresponds to TRBD1 (6 bases). The CDR3 consists of 14 residues. Germline CDR1 SGHKS, CDR2 YYEKEE (reference sequence). Trimming left V 6 bases short and J 5 bases short, with 14 bases between.

This clonotype was recorded a few times. V gene TRBV6-1 combines with J gene TRBJ1-4; 9 bases line up with TRBD1. From germline, CDR1 is MNHNS and CDR2 SASEGT. The V segment lost 8 bases and the J segment 0 bases; nucleotides outside the gene matches: 13. The CDR3 has 18 amino acids. The DNA for the CDR3 is TGTGCCAGCCGAAAACTAAACAGGGGGCGAGCAACTAATGAAAAACTGTTTTTT. Translated, it gives CASRKLNRGRATNEKLFF.

This clonotype has a count of ten or more. This chain uses TRBV27 with TRBJ2-1, with TRBD2 identical over 9 bases. This CDR3 is built from 13 residues. V lost 10 bases, J lost 8 bases, and 9 bases stayed unmatched. Germline CDR1 is MNHEY and CDR2 is SMNVEV (reference sequence). The CDR3 sequence: CAIGTSNRDEQFF. The CDR3 DNA reads as TGTGCCATCGGGACTAGCAATAGGGATGAGCAGTTCTTC.

This clonotype was detected a few times. The gene calls are TRBV6-5 and TRBJ2-3; perhaps D is TRBD1 or TRBD2 (5 bases each). The V end lost 2 bases, the J end lost 5 bases, and 11 bases lay between the germline ends. Germline values: CDR1 MNHEY, CDR2 SVGAGI. CDR3 length: 14 residues. CDR3 residues: CASSYAGTVDTQYF. In DNA form, the CDR3 reads TGTGCCAGCAGTTACGCAGGGACGGTAGATACGCAGTATTTT.